Shown below are 30 T cell receptor beta chains from a single sample sequenced in a study of cytomegalovirus exposure and HLA in healthy donors. The table came from immunoSEQ multiplex PCR; TCRdb's copy has only in-frame clones and leaves some out. Of 82,000 or so clones detected, 85% to 95% appear once; the ten largest clones hold roughly 0.62%. Input material: PBMCs. The receptors were sampled from a man aged 18-30 years in good health and CMV-seronegative.

The genes are TRBV19 and TRBJ1-2, with 8 bases that match TRBD1. The CDR3 runs 16 residues. Germline CDR1 and CDR2: LNHDA and SQIVND (reference sequence). V gave up 3 bases and J gave up 2 bases; unmatched junction bases: 8. The CDR3, as DNA: TGTGCCAGTAGTATGTTCCCGGACAGGGTAAACTATGGCTACACCTTC. It is translated as CASSMFPDRVNYGYTF.

The V and J genes are TRBV7-9 and TRBJ1-4; D gene ambiguous. This CDR3 region has 14 residues. Trimming stripped 3 bases from V and 7 bases from J, with 12 bases between. In germline, CDR1 is SEHNR, CDR2 FQNEAQ (reference sequence). This CDR3 reads CASSFSPGGEKLFF. The CDR3 nucleotides read TGTGCCAGCAGCTTTTCCCCAGGAGGTGAAAAACTGTTTTTT.

The chain recombines TRBV29-1 with TRBJ2-5; 10 bases agree with TRBD2. This CDR3 comprises 14 residues. The germline gives CDR1 SQVTM, CDR2 ANQGSEA. V gave up 4 bases and J gave up 5 bases; unmatched junction bases: 7. The chain's CDR3 is CSVAIAGGRETQYF. The CDR3 DNA follows: TGCAGCGTTGCGATAGCGGGGGGTCGGGAGACCCAGTACTTC.

The V call is TRBV5-1, the J call TRBJ1-6; tentatively, D is TRBD1 (5 bases). The V end was cut by 4 bases, the J end by 0 bases, with 11 bases between. The CDR3 runs 16 residues. Germline CDR1 SGHRS, CDR2 YFSETQ. In DNA form, the CDR3 reads TGCGCCAGCAGCCTGACAGAGAGCTCCTATAATTCACCCCTCCACTTT. This sequence encodes CASSLTESSYNSPLHF.

The CDR3 coding sequence is TGTGCCAGCAGTGACGGGACAGGCGGACAGCCCCAGCATTTT. This encodes CASSDGTGGQPQHF. The chain couples TRBV6-4 to TRBJ1-5, with 8 bases that match TRBD1. The CDR3 is 14 residues long. The V gene's germline CDR1 is MRHNA and CDR2 SNTAGT. J gave up 7 bases and V 2 bases, and 4 bases lay outside the gene matches.

The chain carries TRBV27 and TRBJ2-1, with 10 bases matching TRBD1. Germline loops: CDR1 MNHEY, CDR2 SMNVEV (reference sequence). The V and J ends lost 6 bases and 6 bases, in that order; junction bases with no gene match: 8. The CDR3 loop spans 15 amino acids. This CDR3 reads CASRTGGQGSNEQFF. The CDR3 nucleotides are TGTGCCAGCAGGACAGGGGGACAGGGGAGCAATGAGCAGTTCTTC.

The chain combines TRBV19 with TRBJ1-2; 8 positions match TRBD1. The CDR3 extends over 16 amino acids. CDR1 and CDR2 from the germline V gene are LNHDA and SQIVND (reference sequence). The V segment lost 4 bases and the J segment 7 bases; nucleotides outside the gene matches: 14. CDR3 sequence reads: CASSTTRQGRDFGYTF. The CDR3 bases are TGTGCCAGTAGTACCACCCGACAGGGGAGGGACTTTGGCTACACCTTC.

The rearrangement links TRBV6-5 to TRBJ1-4, with D perhaps matching TRBD1 (5 bases). V was pared by 6 bases and J by 7 bases, with 15 bases between. This CDR3 has 14 residues. The germline V gene has CDR1 MNHEY and CDR2 SVGAGI. The CDR3 here is CASRPGGGGEKLFF. CDR3 coding DNA: TGTGCCAGCAGACCCGGCGGGGGTGGTGAAAAACTGTTTTTT.

The genes are TRBV7-9 and TRBJ2-1, with 8 nucleotides matching TRBD2. Germline V CDR1 and CDR2: SEHNR, FQNEAQ (reference sequence). CDR3 size: 16 residues. V was clipped by 2 bases and J by 2 bases; unmatched bases: 5. The chain's CDR3 is CASSLKTGGPYNEQFF. The CDR3 DNA is TGTGCCAGCAGCTTAAAAACGGGAGGGCCCTACAATGAGCAGTTCTTC.

The rearrangement uses TRBV5-4 and TRBJ2-3; 10 nucleotides align to TRBD2. Trimming at V came to 4 bases and at J to 5 bases, leaving 4 bases not matched to a gene. CDR1 is SGHNT, CDR2 YYREEE, per germline (reference sequence). The CDR3 has 14 residues. The chain's CDR3 is CASSEREGKDTQYF. CDR3 nucleotide sequence: TGTGCCAGCAGCGAGCGGGAGGGCAAAGATACGCAGTATTTT. The complete variable domain, with remaining parts taken from reference TRBV5-4 and TRBJ2-3, reads ETGVTQSPTHLIKTRGQQVTLRCSSQSGHNTVSWYQQALGQGPQFIFQYYREEENGRGNFPPRFSGLQFPNYSSELNVNALELDDSALYLCASSEREGKDTQYFGPGTRLTVL.

The V call is TRBV18, the J call TRBJ1-5; D remains unclear. The V gene lost 2 bases and the J gene lost 4 bases, with 15 bases spanning the gap. The CDR3 has 16 amino acids. Germline CDR1 KGHSH, CDR2 LQKENI. CDR3 protein: CASSPGLELWNQPQHF. The CDR3 DNA reads as TGTGCCAGCTCACCAGGACTTGAGCTGTGGAATCAGCCCCAGCATTTT.

This chain joins TRBV9 and TRBJ1-2; D is uncertain. The CDR3 is made up of 14 amino acids. Germline lookup yields CDR1 SGDLS and CDR2 YYNGEE. Trimming took 4 bases from V and 0 from J, leaving 10 bases between them. The CDR3 protein is CASSQLSTNYGYTF. The CDR3 DNA reads as TGTGCCAGCAGCCAACTTTCCACTAACTATGGCTACACCTTC.

This clone was seen more than once but under ten times. The genes are TRBV27 and TRBJ2-7; no firm D call. Trimming removed 3 bases at V and 0 bases at J, with 9 bases between. CDR1 is MNHEY and CDR2 is SMNVEV in the germline V gene (reference sequence). The CDR3 length is 14 residues. This CDR3 reads CASSLKLFSYEQYF. The DNA of the CDR3 is TGTGCCAGCAGTTTGAAACTGTTCTCCTACGAGCAGTACTTC.

The chain carries TRBV4-2 and TRBJ2-7; TRBD2 matches at 7 bases. CDR1 is LGHNA, CDR2 YNFKEQ, per germline. Trimming at V came to 0 bases and at J to 7 bases, leaving 9 bases not matched to a gene. The CDR3 contains 15 residues. CDR3 nucleotides: TGTGCCAGCAGCCAAGATGAGGGAGGGCCGGGGGAGCAGTACTTC. Translating gives CASSQDEGGPGEQYF.

The V call is TRBV2, the J call TRBJ2-7, with D perhaps matching TRBD1 (5 bases). The CDR3 sequence is 12 residues long. The germline CDR1 and CDR2 sequences are SNHLY and FYNNEI. Trimming left V 6 bases short and J 13 bases short, with 19 bases between. The CDR3 coding sequence is TGTGCCAGCAGCCCCTGGGGCCCCAGGGCTTACTTC. Protein sequence: CASSPWGPRAYF.

V and J are TRBV6-1 and TRBJ2-3, with D unresolved. The V and J ends lost 3 bases and 2 bases respectively, with 9 bases between them. From germline, CDR1 is MNHNS and CDR2 SASEGT. The CDR3 loop spans 14 amino acids. The CDR3 spells CASSEPGLTDTQYF. CDR3 nucleotides: TGTGCCAGCAGTGAGCCAGGCCTCACAGATACGCAGTATTTT.

This clone was seen just once. The chain joins TRBV6-1 to TRBJ1-1; unclear D gene. This CDR3 is built from 14 residues. Trimming stripped 6 bases from V and 3 bases from J, with 14 bases between. Per germline, CDR1 MNHNS and CDR2 SASEGT. The CDR3 is CASRAVSFYTEAFF. DNA for the CDR3: TGTGCCAGCAGGGCAGTCAGTTTCTACACTGAAGCTTTCTTT.

This sequence joins TRBV28 and TRBJ1-2; 7 bases fit TRBD1. Per the germline V gene, CDR1 is MDHEN and CDR2 is SYDVKM. Unmatched junction bases numbered 16, after V lost 7 bases and J lost 8 bases. This CDR3 is built from 15 residues. CDR3 sequence: CASMGLKEGAVGYTF. The DNA of the CDR3 is TGTGCCAGCATGGGCCTTAAAGAGGGGGCGGTAGGCTACACCTTC.

The genes are TRBV6-1 and TRBJ2-7, with 8 bases fitting TRBD1. J lost 6 bases, V lost 4 bases, and 14 bases had no gene match. Looked up from germline, CDR1 is MNHNS and CDR2 is SASEGT. This CDR3 region has 16 residues. CDR3 sequence reads: CASSGTGTGWLGEQYF. CDR3 nucleotide sequence: TGTGCCAGCAGTGGGACAGGGACGGGTTGGTTGGGCGAGCAGTACTTC.

The chain recombines TRBV5-1 with TRBJ1-1; TRBD1 aligns across 9 bases. Looked up from germline, CDR1 is SGHRS and CDR2 is YFSETQ. This CDR3 is built from 15 residues. J lost 5 bases, V lost 4 bases, and 9 bases had no gene match. The CDR3 DNA follows: TGCGCCAGCAGCCACGGGACAGGGCAAGGGACTGAAGCTTTCTTT. The encoded protein is CASSHGTGQGTEAFF.

The V call is TRBV6-6, the J call TRBJ2-2; 8 bases line up with TRBD2. The CDR3 sequence is 16 residues long. CDR1 and CDR2 (germline): MNHNY, SVGAGI (reference sequence). Trimming took 7 bases from V and 3 from J; bases not matched to a gene: 10. The CDR3 sequence: CASTAISSGYTGELFF. In DNA, the CDR3 is TGTGCCAGCACGGCGATCTCTAGCGGGTACACCGGGGAGCTGTTTTTT.

This clone was detected once. V and J are TRBV7-9 and TRBJ2-1, with D possibly TRBD2 on 5 matching bases. This CDR3 is 17 amino acids long. V gave up 5 bases and J gave up 0 bases, with 17 bases separating them. Looked up from germline, CDR1 is SEHNR and CDR2 is FQNEAQ (reference sequence). CDR3 coding DNA: TGTGCCAGCAGCCGTCAAACCACGAGGGTCTCCTACAATGAGCAGTTCTTC. Translated, it gives CASSRQTTRVSYNEQFF. The full variable domain, with the rest looked up from reference TRBV7-9 and TRBJ2-1, is DTGVSQNPRHKITKRGQNVTFRCDPISEHNRLYWYRQTLGQGPEFLTYFQNEAQLEKSRLLSDRFSAERPKGSFSTLEIQRTEQGDSAMYLCASSRQTTRVSYNEQFFGPGTRLTVL.

About this clone itself: At one end, the junction sequence differs from germline, possibly due to a read error. This rearrangement joins TRBV7-7 to TRBJ2-5, with 9 nucleotides matching TRBD2. The CDR3 spans 15 residues. The germline V gene encodes CDR1 SSHAT and CDR2 FNYEAQ (reference sequence). The CDR3 nucleotides read TGTGCTAGCAGCTTAGTAGCGGGAGCCCAAGAGACCCAGTACTTC. Amino acids: CASSLVAGAQETQYF.

V usage is TRBV5-1 and J usage is TRBJ1-2; 7 bases agree with TRBD1. This CDR3 has 16 amino acids. CDR1 is SGHRS, CDR2 YFSETQ, per germline. Trimming cost V 3 bases and J 2 bases; bases outside gene matches: 10. The CDR3 nucleotides are TGCGCCAGCAGCTCTCAAACAGGGGCCTTGAACTATGGCTACACCTTC. As protein: CASSSQTGALNYGYTF. The full variable domain, in which reference TRBV5-1 and TRBJ1-2 provide the parts outside the CDR3, is KAGVTQTPRYLIKTRGQQVTLSCSPISGHRSVSWYQQTPGQGLQFLFEYFSETQRNKGNFPGRFSGRQFSNSRSEMNVSTLELGDSALYLCASSSQTGALNYGYTFGSGTRLTVV.

The chain joins TRBV11-2 to TRBJ1-5, with 8 bases lining up with TRBD1. Germline CDR1 SGHAT, CDR2 FQNNGV. The CDR3 has 15 residues. Trimming took 5 bases from V and 6 from J; bases not matched to a gene: 9. The CDR3 bases are TGTGCCAGCAGCCCCAGACAGGGGTCCCGTCAGCCCCAGCATTTT. Its protein is CASSPRQGSRQPQHF.

The rearrangement links TRBV5-4 to TRBJ2-7, with D perhaps matching TRBD1 (6 bases). The CDR3 spans 13 residues. CDR1 is SGHNT, CDR2 YYREEE, per germline (reference sequence). Trimming shortened V by 0 bases and J by 3 bases, and 7 bases separated the two germline ends. DNA of the CDR3: TGTGCCAGCAGCTTGGGGGACAACTACGAGCAGTACTTC. It is translated as CASSLGDNYEQYF.

The rearrangement links TRBV5-1 to TRBJ2-7; 8 bases agree with TRBD2. The CDR3 spans 15 residues. CDR1 SGHRS and CDR2 YFSETQ come from the germline V gene. Trimming at V came to 3 bases and at J to 0 bases, leaving 5 bases not matched to a gene. CDR3: CASSSGAGASYEQYF. The CDR3 DNA is TGCGCCAGCAGCTCCGGAGCGGGAGCCTCCTACGAGCAGTACTTC.

This rearrangement joins TRBV19 to TRBJ2-5; 7 positions match TRBD2. The germline gives CDR1 LNHDA, CDR2 SQIVND (reference sequence). V was clipped by 5 bases and J by 4 bases; unmatched bases: 10. The CDR3 runs to 15 residues. The chain's CDR3 is CASSPPWTGGETQYF. The CDR3 coding sequence is TGTGCCAGTAGTCCTCCTTGGACGGGGGGAGAGACCCAGTACTTC.

V gene TRBV29-1 combines with J gene TRBJ2-7, with 8 positions matching TRBD1. This CDR3 spans 14 amino acids. V shed 1 base, J shed 1 base, and the junction held 3 bases outside the gene matches. CDR1 is SQVTM and CDR2 is ANQGSEA in the germline V gene. CDR3 coding DNA: TGCAGCGTTGAAGGCGGACAGGGATCCTACGAGCAGTACTTC. It encodes CSVEGGQGSYEQYF.

The chain combines TRBV7-8 with TRBJ1-5, with D uncertain. The CDR3 sequence is 15 residues long. Germline CDR1 reads SGHVS; CDR2 reads FQNEAQ. V gave up 1 base and J gave up 1 base, with 8 bases separating them. CDR3 sequence (DNA): TGTGCCAGCAGCTTAGAGTACTTGAGCAATCAGCCCCAGCATTTT. Translating gives CASSLEYLSNQPQHF.